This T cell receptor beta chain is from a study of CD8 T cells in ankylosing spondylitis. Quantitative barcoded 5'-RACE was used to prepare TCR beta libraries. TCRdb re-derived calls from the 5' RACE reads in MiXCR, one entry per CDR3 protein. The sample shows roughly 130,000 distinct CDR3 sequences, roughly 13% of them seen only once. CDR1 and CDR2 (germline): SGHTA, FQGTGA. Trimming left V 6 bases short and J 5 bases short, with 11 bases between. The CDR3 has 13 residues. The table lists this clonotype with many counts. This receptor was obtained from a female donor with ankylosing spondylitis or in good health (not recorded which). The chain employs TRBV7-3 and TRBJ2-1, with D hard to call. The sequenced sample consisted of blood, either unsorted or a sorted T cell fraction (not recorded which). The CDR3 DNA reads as TGTGCCAGCAGTTCTACTTCAAACAATGAGCAGTTCTTC. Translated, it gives CASSSTSNNEQFF. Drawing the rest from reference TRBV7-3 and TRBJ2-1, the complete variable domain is GAGVSQTPSNKVTEKGKYVELRCDPISGHTALYWYRQSLGQGPEFLIYFQGTGAADDSGLPNDRFFAVRPEGSVSTLKIQRTERGDSAVYLCASSSTSNNEQFFGPGTRLTVL.